The 18 T cell receptor beta chains in this list originate from one sample, sequenced in a study of T-cell memory formation after mild COVID-19. TCRdb called the 5' RACE reads again in MiXCR, with one record for every CDR3 protein. There are a few hundred thousand distinct CDR3 sequences in the sample; approximately 16% occur only once, and around 22% lies in the top ten. Sequencing was carried out using PBMCs or a T cell subset sorted from them (not recorded which). The receptors shown here come from a man aged 18 to 29 who had mild COVID-19 (a few samples of this study predate the infection). Cell type and time point are not known.

This clonotype was counted many times. The chain combines TRBV7-2 with TRBJ1-2; possibly TRBD1 for D (6 bases). Germline CDR1 reads SGHTA; CDR2 reads FQGNSA. Trimming pared 5 bases from V and 4 bases from J, leaving 17 bases between. The CDR3 length is 15 residues. The chain's CDR3 is CASSPGQPLSYGYTF. CDR3 nucleotides: TGTGCCAGCAGCCCCGGACAGCCGCTCTCCTATGGCTACACCTTC.

The J gene is TRBJ2-1, the V gene TRBV10-3, with TRBD2 matching 9 bases. The CDR3 is 14 amino acids. The germline gives CDR1 ENHRY, CDR2 SYGVKD. Trimming removed 6 bases from V and 9 bases from J; junction bases left unmatched: 9. CDR3 region: CAISLRTSEGEQFF. CDR3 coding DNA: TGTGCCATCAGCCTTCGGACTAGCGAGGGTGAGCAGTTCTTC.

This clonotype came up a few times. The genes are TRBV5-1 and TRBJ2-1; 10 bases agree with TRBD1. Germline CDR1 is SGHRS and CDR2 is YFSETQ. The CDR3 runs to 16 residues. The V and J ends lost 7 bases and 5 bases, in that order; junction bases with no gene match: 12. Here the CDR3 reads CASLPAPGTGDNEQFF. The CDR3 coding sequence is TGCGCCAGCCTGCCGGCTCCCGGGACAGGGGACAATGAGCAGTTCTTC.

The rearrangement joins TRBV5-6 to TRBJ2-5; D may be TRBD1 (6 bases). The CDR3 covers 14 residues. CDR1 is SGHDT, CDR2 YYEEEE, per germline. Trimming removed 0 bases from V and 3 bases from J, with 9 bases in between. CDR3 sequence reads: CASSLDRQEETQYF. CDR3 DNA sequence: TGTGCCAGCAGCTTGGACCGACAGGAAGAGACCCAGTACTTC.

This clonotype was recorded a few times. This chain connects TRBV12-3 or TRBV12-4 to TRBJ2-7; possibly TRBD1 for D (5 bases). The V and J ends lost 2 bases and 6 bases respectively, with 11 bases between them. The CDR3 is 13 amino acids. The CDR3 DNA reads as TGTGCCAGCAGTTTATCAGGGATAGCCGAGCAGTACTTC. Protein sequence: CASSLSGIAEQYF.

Points on this clonotype: The junction differs from germline at one of its ends, possibly a read error. The chain combines TRBV12-3 or TRBV12-4 with TRBJ2-3; 10 nucleotides align to TRBD2. The CDR3 is 15 amino acids. The CDR3 DNA is TGTGCCTGCAGTGCACTAGCGGGGAGCACAGATACGCAGTATTTT. Translation: CACSALAGSTDTQYF.

The gene calls are TRBV5-4 and TRBJ2-1; the D is unclear. Trimming took off 3 bases at V and 16 bases at J, with 17 bases between the two ends. CDR1 SGHNT and CDR2 YYREEE come from the germline V gene (reference sequence). This CDR3 spans 12 amino acids. The CDR3 region has the DNA TGTGCCAGCAGCTCCTCCTTCGACACCCCCTTCTTC. It codes for CASSSSFDTPFF.

This clonotype was seen only a few times. The CDR3 region is CSATYLASYEQYV. The CDR3, as DNA: TGCAGTGCTACCTATTTGGCTAGCTACGAGCAGTACGTC. The genes are TRBV20-1 and TRBJ2-7; D gene uncertain. This CDR3 has 13 residues. V gave up 4 bases and J gave up 3 bases, with 13 bases separating them. CDR1 DFQATT and CDR2 SNEGSKA come from the germline V gene (reference sequence).

The chain combines TRBV4-3 with TRBJ1-4; TRBD1 matches at 11 bases. The CDR3 is made up of 15 amino acids. CDR1 and CDR2 (germline): LGHNA, YSLEER. The V and J ends lost 0 bases and 14 bases, in that order; junction bases with no gene match: 8. CDR3 amino acids: CASSQDPGQGERLFF. The CDR3 nucleotides are TGCGCCAGCAGCCAAGACCCGGGACAGGGGGAAAGGCTGTTTTTT.

V and J are TRBV20-1 and TRBJ2-7, with 9 nucleotides matching TRBD1. Germline V gives CDR1 DFQATT, CDR2 SNEGSKA (reference sequence). The CDR3 totals 16 residues. Trimming took 7 bases from V and 0 from J; bases not matched to a gene: 13. Here the CDR3 DNA reads TGCAGTGTGTCGGGACAGGGTAATTCCCGCTCCTACGAGCAGTACTTC. Encoded protein: CSVSGQGNSRSYEQYF.

The gene calls are TRBV18 and TRBJ2-1; a weak D match, TRBD2 (5 bases). The germline V and J ends were trimmed by 1 base and 9 bases, with 16 bases remaining between them. Germline V CDR1 and CDR2: KGHSH, LQKENI. CDR3 size: 15 residues. In DNA, the CDR3 is TGTGCCAGCTCACCACTCGACCTGAAGGCGGGTGAGCAGTTCTTC. Protein sequence: CASSPLDLKAGEQFF.

The chain recombines TRBV2 with TRBJ2-7, with 10 bases fitting TRBD1. This CDR3 is built from 14 residues. V was pared by 7 bases and J by 7 bases, with 10 bases of the junction left unmatched. The V gene's germline CDR1 is SNHLY and CDR2 FYNNEI. The CDR3 is CASNRRDRGGEQYF. CDR3 coding DNA: TGTGCCAGCAACCGCCGGGACAGGGGAGGTGAGCAGTACTTC.

The chain carries TRBV3-1 and TRBJ2-3, with 7 bases matching TRBD2. Trimming removed 1 base from V and 10 bases from J; junction bases left unmatched: 5. This CDR3 is 13 amino acids long. Germline V gene data show CDR1 as LGHDT and CDR2 as YNNKEL (reference sequence). CDR3: CASSQGAGSSQYF. The CDR3 nucleotides read TGTGCCAGCAGCCAAGGAGCGGGGAGCTCGCAGTATTTT.

This clonotype was detected a few times. V and J are TRBV11-2 and TRBJ1-5; D is undetermined. The V gene's germline CDR1 is SGHAT and CDR2 FQNNGV. CDR3 length: 15 amino acids. With 0 bases removed from V and 1 base from J, the gap between germline ends came to 7 bases. The CDR3 loop is CASSLDLRSNQPQHF. The DNA of the CDR3 is TGTGCCAGCAGCTTAGATCTCCGGAGCAATCAGCCCCAGCATTTT. Using reference TRBV11-2 and TRBJ1-5 for the parts outside the CDR3, the full variable domain is EAGVAQSPRYKIIEKRQSVAFWCNPISGHATLYWYQQILGQGPKLLIQFQNNGVVDDSQLPKDRFSAERLKGVDSTLKIQPAKLEDSAVYLCASSLDLRSNQPQHFGDGTRLSIL.

This clonotype has only one observation. The chain recombines TRBV7-7 with TRBJ2-7, with 9 nucleotides matching TRBD1. Looked up from germline, CDR1 is SSHAT and CDR2 is FNYEAQ (reference sequence). CDR3 size: 15 residues. J gave up 4 bases and V 2 bases, and 6 bases lay outside the gene matches. The CDR3 DNA reads as TGTGCCAGCAGCTTACGAGGGACAGGGAATTACGAGCAGTACTTC. This gives the protein CASSLRGTGNYEQYF.

The chain is built from TRBV12-3 or TRBV12-4 and TRBJ2-1; 8 nucleotides agree with TRBD2. CDR3 size: 16 residues. J gave up 1 base and V 1 base, and 3 bases lay outside the gene matches. The CDR3 region is CASSLGAGDSYNEQFF. DNA of the CDR3: TGTGCCAGCAGTTTAGGAGCGGGGGATTCCTACAATGAGCAGTTCTTC.

This clonotype was observed a few times. The J gene is TRBJ2-3, the V gene TRBV7-9; maybe TRBD2 (6 bases). The ends were cut back, 8 bases at V and 4 bases at J, with 22 bases in the middle. CDR1 is SEHNR and CDR2 is FQNEAQ in the germline V gene (reference sequence). This CDR3 comprises 16 residues. CDR3 in DNA: TGTGCCAGCCCTCCACCGAGGGAGCTAGCGTCAGATACGCAGTATTTT. This encodes CASPPPRELASDTQYF.

This clonotype was observed a handful of times. The chain employs TRBV20-1 and TRBJ2-3; D may be TRBD1 or TRBD2 (5 bases each). Trimming cost V 1 base and J 6 bases, with 11 bases left between them. The CDR3 loop spans 13 amino acids. Looked up from germline, CDR1 is DFQATT and CDR2 is SNEGSKA (reference sequence). In DNA, the CDR3 is TGCAGTGCTAGAGTTTCCAGGGAGGATACGCAGTATTTT. It is translated as CSARVSREDTQYF.